The source of this T cell receptor (beta chain) is a study of blood T cell repertoires in COVID-19. The overall study: The United States, Italy and Spain supplied acute and convalescent COVID-19 samples. Sources were T cells, B-cell-depleted T cells, or PBMCs; the material itself was cDNA or gDNA.

V was clipped by 4 bases and J by 5 bases; unmatched bases: 8. This CDR3 is 14 amino acids long. Germline V CDR1 and CDR2: GTSNPN, SVGIG (reference sequence). For recovered donors of Cohort 3, there were two negative PCRs, clearance, or symptom resolution. The method was immunoSEQ multiplex PCR; TCRdb's version includes in-frame clones alone and lacks a portion of them. This repertoire shows around 300,000 clones, roughly nine tenths found once; its top ten account for under 3%. The source is a woman aged 18 to 35 who had recovered from COVID-19. The specimen was PBMCs or T cells enriched from blood (not recorded which). The rearrangement links TRBV30 to TRBJ1-1, with 9 bases matching TRBD1. As DNA, the CDR3 is TGTGCCTGGACTAACAGGGGGCTAGAGACTGAAGCTTTCTTT. This encodes CAWTNRGLETEAFF.